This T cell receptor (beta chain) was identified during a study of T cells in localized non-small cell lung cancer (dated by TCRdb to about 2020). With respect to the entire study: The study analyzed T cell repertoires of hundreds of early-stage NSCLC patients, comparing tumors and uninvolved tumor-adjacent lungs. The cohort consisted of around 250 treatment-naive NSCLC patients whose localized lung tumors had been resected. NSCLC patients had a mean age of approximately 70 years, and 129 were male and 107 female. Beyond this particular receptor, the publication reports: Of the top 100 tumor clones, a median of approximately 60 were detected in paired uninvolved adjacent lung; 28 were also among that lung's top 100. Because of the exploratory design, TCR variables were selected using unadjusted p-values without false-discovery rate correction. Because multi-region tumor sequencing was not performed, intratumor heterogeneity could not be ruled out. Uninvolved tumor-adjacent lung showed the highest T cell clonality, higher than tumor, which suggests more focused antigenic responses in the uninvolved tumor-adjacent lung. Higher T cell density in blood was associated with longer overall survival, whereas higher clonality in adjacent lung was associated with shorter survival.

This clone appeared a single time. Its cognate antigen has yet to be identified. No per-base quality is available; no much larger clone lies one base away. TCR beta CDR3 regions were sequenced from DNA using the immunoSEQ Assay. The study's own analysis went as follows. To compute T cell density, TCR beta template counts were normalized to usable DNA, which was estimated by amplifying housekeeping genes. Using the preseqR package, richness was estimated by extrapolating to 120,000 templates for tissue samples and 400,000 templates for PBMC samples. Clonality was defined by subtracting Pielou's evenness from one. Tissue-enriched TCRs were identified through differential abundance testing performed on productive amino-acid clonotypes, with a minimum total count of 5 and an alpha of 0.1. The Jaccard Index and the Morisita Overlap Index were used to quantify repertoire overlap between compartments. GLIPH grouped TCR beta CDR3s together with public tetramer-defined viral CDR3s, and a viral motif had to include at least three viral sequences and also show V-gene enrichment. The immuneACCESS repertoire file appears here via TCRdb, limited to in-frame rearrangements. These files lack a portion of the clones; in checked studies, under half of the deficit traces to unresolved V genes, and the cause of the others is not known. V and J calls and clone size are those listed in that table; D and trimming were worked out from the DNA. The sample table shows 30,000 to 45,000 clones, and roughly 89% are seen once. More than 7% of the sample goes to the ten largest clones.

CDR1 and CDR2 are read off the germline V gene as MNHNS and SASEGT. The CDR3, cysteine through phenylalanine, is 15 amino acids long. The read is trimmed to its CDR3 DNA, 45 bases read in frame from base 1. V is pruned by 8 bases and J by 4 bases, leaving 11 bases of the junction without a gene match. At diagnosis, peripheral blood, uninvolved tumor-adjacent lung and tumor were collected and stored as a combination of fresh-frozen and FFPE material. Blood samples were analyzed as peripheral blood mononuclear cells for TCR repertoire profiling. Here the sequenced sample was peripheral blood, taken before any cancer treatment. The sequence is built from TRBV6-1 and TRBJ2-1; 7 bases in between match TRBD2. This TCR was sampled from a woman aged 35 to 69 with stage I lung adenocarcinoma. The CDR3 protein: CASSDRGDPYNEQFF. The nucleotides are TGTGCCAGCTCAGACCGGGGGGATCCTTACAATGAGCAGTTCTTC.